This TCR beta chain was recorded in a study of T cell responses to AZD1222 COVID-19 vaccine. Sequencing was performed with immunoSEQ multiplex PCR; in TCRdb, only in-frame clones are kept and a portion is missing. Found here are under 95,000 clones, around 86% of them singletons; the top ten hold roughly 2.5%. Germline V gene lookup returns CDR1 LGHNA and CDR2 YNFKEQ. V lost 1 base and J 1 base, leaving 11 bases between the germline ends. The CDR3 runs 16 residues. The source of this sequence is an adult in good health. This sequence joins TRBV4-2 and TRBJ2-1; D is perhaps TRBD1 (5 bases). The sample here was peripheral blood, taken on day 0 of AZD1222 vaccination. DNA of the CDR3: TGTGCCAGCAGCCAAGGGAGACAGAGATCCTACAATGAGCAGTTCTTC. Translation: CASSQGRQRSYNEQFF.